The rows below give T cell receptor beta chains drawn from one sample of a study of blood T cells in healthy people across ages. MiXCR, applied by TCRdb to the 5' RACE reads, yields one record per CDR3 protein. Here the sample spans approximately 850,000 distinct CDR3 sequences, under 45% being singletons. Material: blood. Every receptor here comes from a man between 60 and 75 years old in good health. Both conserved end residues are part of each CDR3. The D gene is left open where the match is weak. A clone size is listed for some rows: how often the clone was seen (once, few, many), or a class if it is expanded.

TRBV4-1,NA,NA,TRBJ2-1,TGCGCCAGCAGCCAAGAGGTCAGCCTCGGGAATGAGCAGTTCTTC,CASSQEVSLGNEQFF
TRBV6-5,NA,NA,TRBJ2-1,TGTGCCAGCAGTTCGGGACAGGTCTTTACGCTAGCGGACACCTACAATGAGCAGTTCTTC,CASSSGQVFTLADTYNEQFF
TRBV5-6,NA,NA,TRBJ2-2,TGTGCCAGCAGCCCAGGGGTGTCGAACACCGGGGAGCTGTTTTTT,CASSPGVSNTGELFF
TRBV20-1,TRBD2,NA,TRBJ2-5,TGCAGTGCTAGAGCCGAGGCGGCTAGCGGGAGAGAGACCCAGTACTTC,CSARAEAASGRETQYF
TRBV29-1,NA,few,TRBJ2-1,TGCAGCGTTGAAGATGTAGGGGGGGGGTACAATGAGCAGTTCTTC,CSVEDVGGGYNEQFF
TRBV28,NA,NA,TRBJ2-7,TGTGCCAGCCGTATTCGGGGTTCGGGCTACGAGCAGTACTTC,CASRIRGSGYEQYF
TRBV14,TRBD1,NA,TRBJ2-7,TGTGCCAGCAGCCAAGACCCGAAGATCCGGGACAGGGGCTACGAGCAGTACTTC,CASSQDPKIRDRGYEQYF
TRBV12-3/TRBV12-4,NA,few,TRBJ1-1,TGTGCCAGCAGGCAGACTAGAAAAGCTTTCTTT,CASRQTRKAFF
TRBV30,NA,many,TRBJ2-7,TGTGCCTGGAGTGCAGGGAGGATCAACGAGCAGTACTTC,CAWSAGRINEQYF
TRBV5-1,NA,NA,TRBJ2-7,TGCGCCAGCAGCTTGGGGTCCGGGACGATAGACGAGCAGTACTTC,CASSLGSGTIDEQYF
TRBV4-3,TRBD2,NA,TRBJ2-1,TGCGCCAGCAGCCAAGGACCCGGGGGGAGGAACAATGAGCAGTTCTTC,CASSQGPGGRNNEQFF
TRBV2,TRBD1,NA,TRBJ2-7,TGTGCCAGCAGGGGGACAGAGAGCTCCTACAATGAGCAGTACTTC,CASRGTESSYNEQYF
TRBV6-6,NA,few,TRBJ1-1,TGTGCCAGCACCGCGGATTTTGGGAACACTGAAGCTTTCTTT,CASTADFGNTEAFF
TRBV12-3/TRBV12-4,NA,few,TRBJ2-1,TGTGCCAGCAGTTTACGGCTCGAGGTCTACAATGAGCAGTTCTTC,CASSLRLEVYNEQFF
TRBV7-2,NA,NA,TRBJ1-5,TGTGCCAGCAGCTGGACGGCAGACAAGCCCCAGCATTTT,CASSWTADKPQHF
TRBV5-1,NA,few,TRBJ2-6,TGCGCCAGCACTATATCCCTGGTCTCTGGGGCCAACGTCCTGACTTTC,CASTISLVSGANVLTF
TRBV6-1,NA,few,TRBJ2-7,TGTGCCAGCAGGCGACAGAACGAGCAGTACTTC,CASRRQNEQYF
TRBV4-1,TRBD1,NA,TRBJ1-2,TGCGCCAGCAGCCAAGATGTGGACAGGGGGAGAGACTATGGCTACACCTTC,CASSQDVDRGRDYGYTF
TRBV29-1,NA,few,TRBJ1-1,TGCAGCGTGAAGGACAGCAACACTGAAGCTTTCTTT,CSVKDSNTEAFF
TRBV4-3,NA,NA,TRBJ2-3,TGCGCCAGCAGCCAAGACAGGGGGGCGCAGTATTTT,CASSQDRGAQYF
TRBV7-2,TRBD1,NA,TRBJ2-1,TGTGCCAGCAGCTTTCCCACAGGGGATTCCTACAATGAGCAGTTCTTC,CASSFPTGDSYNEQFF
TRBV6-1,TRBD1,few,TRBJ2-7,TGTGCCAGCAGTCCCCGCCGGTGGGGACAGGGGGGCAATGAGCAGTACTTC,CASSPRRWGQGGNEQYF
TRBV12-3/TRBV12-4,NA,NA,TRBJ1-4,TGTGCCAGCAGGACACGGGCGGCAACTAATGAAAAACTGTTTTTT,CASRTRAATNEKLFF
TRBV6-5,TRBD1,NA,TRBJ1-2,TGTGCCTCCCGACAGGGGGGAGATTATGGCTACACCTTC,CASRQGGDYGYTF
TRBV15,NA,NA,TRBJ2-4,TGTGCCACCAGCATAGACAGCCCGGGTGTGGTCAACATTCAGTACTTC,CATSIDSPGVVNIQYF
TRBV7-2,TRBD1,NA,TRBJ1-5,TGTGCCAGCAGCCCAAAGGGACAGGATCAGCCCCAGCATTTT,CASSPKGQDQPQHF
TRBV6-2/TRBV6-3,NA,once,TRBJ1-5,TGTGCCAGCACCGAGATGGGGGCGTATCAGCCCCAGCATTTT,CASTEMGAYQPQHF
TRBV28,NA,NA,TRBJ1-5,TGTGCCAGCAGCGAAACCAAGGGGGGGTTGGTCCAGCCCCAGCATTTT,CASSETKGGLVQPQHF
TRBV4-3,TRBD1,few,TRBJ1-6,TGCGCCAGCAGCCAAGATTTGACGGGGACAGGGAGAGACACCCTCCACTTT,CASSQDLTGTGRDTLHF
TRBV11-3,TRBD2,few,TRBJ2-1,TGTGCCAGCAGCTTAGTCCCCCCGACGGGGGGAATCAATGAGCAGTTCTTC,CASSLVPPTGGINEQFF
TRBV24-1,NA,NA,TRBJ2-1,TGTGCCACCAGTGACCCGGACGGCGAGCAGTTCTTC,CATSDPDGEQFF
TRBV5-5,NA,NA,TRBJ2-5,TGTGCCTGCAGCTTGCCGTGGGGGCAAGAGACCCAGTACTTC,CACSLPWGQETQYF
TRBV20-1,NA,once,TRBJ1-5,TGCAGTGCTAGAGGCGGGTCTGTGCAGCCCCAGCATTTT,CSARGGSVQPQHF
TRBV6-5,TRBD1,NA,TRBJ2-7,TGTGCCAGCAGTTGGGACAGGGGTGGGGTAGGGTACGAGCAGTACTTC,CASSWDRGGVGYEQYF
TRBV5-6,NA,NA,TRBJ2-7,TGTGCCAGCAGCTTAGGTATGGGGGAGCAGTACTTC,CASSLGMGEQYF
TRBV7-9,NA,once,TRBJ2-1,TGTGCCAGCAGCCCATGGCGCGGCCATGAGCAGTTCTTC,CASSPWRGHEQFF
TRBV4-3,NA,few,TRBJ2-5,TGCGCCAGCAGCCAAGGGCCCCTCGGACAGGAGACCCAGTACTTC,CASSQGPLGQETQYF
TRBV28,NA,NA,TRBJ1-6,TGTGCCGCCAGGAAACCCAGGGGACATAATTCACCCCTCCACTTT,CAARKPRGHNSPLHF
TRBV20-1,TRBD1,few,TRBJ2-5,TGCAGTGCTAGTCAGGGGGCGCTTGAGACCCAGTACTTC,CSASQGALETQYF
TRBV21-1,NA,few,TRBJ2-4,TGTGCCAGCAGCAAACGATGGAGGGAGCTAGCCAAAAACATTCAGTACTTC,CASSKRWRELAKNIQYF
TRBV5-1,NA,NA,TRBJ2-1,TGCGCCAGCAGCAGTGGACAGCCTGGCCCTAACAATGAGCAGTTCTTC,CASSSGQPGPNNEQFF
TRBV10-3,NA,NA,TRBJ2-1,TGTGCCATCAGTGAGTCGGGCAGGGAGAACAATGAGCAGTTCTTC,CAISESGRENNEQFF
TRBV24-1,NA,NA,TRBJ1-1,TGTGCCACCAGTGATTTAGGGGCTGCGGCTTTCTTT,CATSDLGAAAFF
TRBV5-1,NA,NA,TRBJ2-3,TGCGCCAGCAGCTTGGGACCGACAGAGGGTACGCAGTATTTT,CASSLGPTEGTQYF
TRBV7-2,NA,many,TRBJ2-5,TGTGCCAGCTCCGCCAGGGAGACCCAGTACTTC,CASSARETQYF
TRBV7-2,TRBD2,NA,TRBJ2-1,TGTGCCAGCAGCCCCAGGGTGCGGGCGACTAGCGAGCAGTTCTTC,CASSPRVRATSEQFF
TRBV4-3,NA,once,TRBJ2-1,TGCTCCAGCAGCCGCGCGGCGTCGGGCAATGAGCAGTTCTTC,CSSSRAASGNEQFF
TRBV12-3/TRBV12-4,TRBD2,few,TRBJ2-1,TGTGCCAGCAGCCCGGGACTAGCAGAAGGTCAGTTCTTC,CASSPGLAEGQFF
TRBV24-1,NA,NA,TRBJ2-1,TGTGCCACCAGTGATTCCGGGGGTTTCTCCTACAATGAGCAGTTCTTC,CATSDSGGFSYNEQFF
TRBV7-2,NA,NA,TRBJ1-5,TGTGCCAGCAGCGGACAATACCAGCCCCAGCATTTT,CASSGQYQPQHF